A single sample is the source of the 22 T cell receptor beta chains below, sequenced in a study of post-analysis software for immune sequencing data. cDNA libraries for TCR beta contained unique molecular identifiers. TCRdb re-called the PCR reads through MiXCR, storing one row per CDR3 protein. The sample shows hundreds of thousands of distinct CDR3 sequences, roughly 47% of them seen only once. Whole-study findings and limits: Roughly 5 TRBV segments, including TRBV5-6, TRBV5-1 and TRBV20-1, were more frequent in patients than controls.

Their cognate antigens are unknown. Sequencing was performed on blood. The receptors stem from a girl aged 5 to 17 with multiple sclerosis.

This chain connects TRBV5-6 to TRBJ2-5, with 10 bases lining up with TRBD2. This CDR3 has 17 residues. V gave up 0 bases and J gave up 5 bases; unmatched junction bases: 10. Germline V gene sequence: CDR1 SGHDT, CDR2 YYEEEE. The DNA of the CDR3 is TGTGCCAGCAGCTTGGCTCTAGCGGGAGTAAAAGGCGAGACCCAGTACTTC. Translated, it gives CASSLALAGVKGETQYF.

The V gene is TRBV5-1, the J gene TRBJ2-5; 8 bases are shared with TRBD2. V shed 2 bases and J 4 bases; nucleotides not matched to a gene: 7. The CDR3 covers 15 residues. Germline-derived CDR1 and CDR2 are SGHRS and YFSETQ. The CDR3 coding sequence is TGCGCCAGCAGCTTAGGGACTAGAGGAATAGAGACCCAGTACTTC. It codes for CASSLGTRGIETQYF.

In this sample, this clonotype turned up a few times. CDR3 loop: CASSLRGRSYEQYF. DNA of the CDR3: TGCGCCAGCAGCTTACGGGGGCGAAGCTACGAGCAGTACTTC. The genes are TRBV5-1 and TRBJ2-7, with D possibly being TRBD1 or TRBD2 (6 bases each). The CDR3 length is 14 residues. Per germline, CDR1 SGHRS and CDR2 YFSETQ. Trimming cost V 2 bases and J 3 bases, with 12 bases left between them.

This sequence joins TRBV7-9 and TRBJ2-1, with D possibly TRBD2 on 5 matching bases. The last part of the DNA fits TRBJ2-7 better; the J call may be wrong. Germline V CDR1 and CDR2: SEHNR, FQNEAQ (reference sequence). The CDR3 is 18 residues long. The CDR3 loop is CASSLRGAAILSSYEQYF. Written as DNA, the CDR3 is TGTGCCAGCAGCTTACGGGGAGCGGCCATCCTTAGCTCCTACGAGCAGTACTTC.

V and J are TRBV5-1 and TRBJ2-1; TRBD1 might be the D (5 bases). CDR3 length: 14 residues. Trimming pared 0 bases from V and 4 bases from J, leaving 8 bases between. In germline, CDR1 is SGHRS, CDR2 YFSETQ. DNA for the CDR3: TGCGCCAGCAGCTTGGAGGGGCGATACAATGAGCAGTTCTTC. It yields the protein CASSLEGRYNEQFF.

This clonotype was seen a few times. This sequence joins TRBV12-3 or TRBV12-4 and TRBJ1-2, with no clear D. V was cut by 3 bases and J by 2 bases, with 10 bases left in between. The CDR3 contains 14 residues. The DNA for the CDR3 is TGTGCCAGCAGTTTCGGACTTGGGAACTATGGCTACACCTTC. It encodes CASSFGLGNYGYTF.

The chain uses TRBV7-3 and TRBJ2-3; 10 bases align to TRBD2. With V trimmed by 5 bases and J by 5 bases, 10 bases remained unmatched. The length of the CDR3 is 16 residues. Germline loops: CDR1 SGHTA, CDR2 FQGTGA. The CDR3 loop is CASSPTTSGPKDTQYF. The CDR3 bases are TGTGCCAGCAGCCCTACGACTAGCGGGCCAAAAGATACGCAGTATTTT.

This clonotype was found a few times. The chain combines TRBV7-9 with TRBJ2-1; D gene ambiguous. The CDR3 sequence is 11 residues long. Per the germline V gene, CDR1 is SEHNR and CDR2 is FQNEAQ (reference sequence). Trimming removed 7 bases at V and 9 bases at J, with 10 bases between. The CDR3 protein is CASTDSGEQFF. In nucleotides, the CDR3 is TGTGCCAGCACCGATTCCGGTGAGCAGTTCTTC.

The sample holds a few counts of this clonotype. This chain uses TRBV6-5 with TRBJ2-1; 8 nucleotides agree with TRBD2. The germline V gene has CDR1 MNHEY and CDR2 SVGAGI. The CDR3 loop spans 14 amino acids. J lost 4 bases, V lost 6 bases, and 5 bases had no gene match. The CDR3 nucleotides read TGTGCCAGCAGGGGACTAGAGGGATACAATGAGCAGTTCTTC. Its translation is CASRGLEGYNEQFF.

This clonotype has more than one count but fewer than ten. This sequence joins TRBV5-1 and TRBJ2-5; 9 bases are shared with TRBD1. The CDR3 is 14 amino acids. J lost 4 bases, V lost 3 bases, and 4 bases had no gene match. Germline values: CDR1 SGHRS, CDR2 YFSETQ. The CDR3 reads CASSWGQGGETQYF. Written as DNA, the CDR3 is TGCGCCAGCAGCTGGGGACAGGGAGGAGAGACCCAGTACTTC.

In its sample, this clonotype was seen a few times. The J gene is TRBJ2-7, the V gene TRBV5-1, with TRBD1 as a possible D gene (6 bases). Per the germline V gene, CDR1 is SGHRS and CDR2 is YFSETQ. V lost 4 bases to trimming and J lost 0 bases, with 17 bases between them. This CDR3 has 16 amino acids. CDR3 bases: TGCGCCAGCAGCGAAGCAGGGGCGTCTTTCTCCTACGAGCAGTACTTC. This encodes CASSEAGASFSYEQYF.

The CDR3 DNA is TGTGCCAGCAGCTTAGACCCACGGGGGTCTAACTATGGCTACACCTTC. It specifies CASSLDPRGSNYGYTF. The genes are TRBV11-2 and TRBJ1-2, with D tentatively TRBD1 (5 bases). CDR1 SGHAT and CDR2 FQNNGV come from the germline V gene. Trimming took 0 bases from V and 0 from J, leaving 11 bases between them. This CDR3 has 16 amino acids.

This clonotype appeared a single time. This chain joins TRBV29-1 and TRBJ1-2; 8 positions agree with TRBD1. V was pared by 3 bases and J by 4 bases, with 4 bases of the junction left unmatched. This CDR3 has 13 amino acids. In germline, CDR1 is SQVTM, CDR2 ANQGSEA. For the CDR3, the DNA is TGCAGCGTTGACAGGGGGCTTTCCTATGGCTACACCTTC. This gives the protein CSVDRGLSYGYTF. Based on the CDR3 plus reference TRBV29-1 and TRBJ1-2, the full variable domain is SAVISQKPSRDICQRGTSLTIQCQVDSQVTMMFWYRQQPGQSLTLIATANQGSEATYESGFVIDKFPISRPNLTFSTLTVSNMSPEDSSIYLCSVDRGLSYGYTFGSGTRLTVV.

This clonotype showed up just a few times. The chain joins TRBV10-2 to TRBJ1-2; the D gene is possibly TRBD1 (5 bases). Germline V gives CDR1 WSHSY, CDR2 SAAADI. Trimming stripped 6 bases from V and 4 bases from J, with 12 bases between. This CDR3 contains 13 residues. DNA for the CDR3: TGCGCCAGCAGCCGGGGGGAGATCTATGGCTACACCTTC. Translation: CASSRGEIYGYTF.

This sequence joins TRBV21-1 and TRBJ2-4; TRBD1, as called in the table, went unchecked against the DNA. TRBV21-1 is assigned pseudogene status. The CDR3 consists of 16 residues. CDR3 bases: TGTGCCAGCAGCGACCGGGACAGGGAAGCCAAAAACATTCAGTACTTC. Translation: CASSDRDREAKNIQYF.

The J gene is TRBJ2-1, the V gene TRBV3-1; 7 nucleotides line up with TRBD2. The ends lost 4 bases at V and 6 bases at J; junction bases unmatched: 9. Germline-derived CDR1 and CDR2 are LGHDT and YNNKEL (reference sequence). The CDR3 is 15 amino acids. The CDR3 coding sequence is TGTGCCAGCAGCCTAACTGTGGGACTAAGCAATGAGCAGTTCTTC. Translated: CASSLTVGLSNEQFF.

The chain combines TRBV5-1 with TRBJ2-3, with 11 bases aligning to TRBD2. With 7 bases clipped from V and 2 bases from J, the junction kept 6 bases outside the gene matches. The CDR3 contains 15 residues. Per germline, CDR1 SGHRS and CDR2 YFSETQ. Here the CDR3 reads CASCTSGGYTDTQYF. CDR3 sequence (DNA): TGCGCCAGCTGCACTAGCGGGGGATACACAGATACGCAGTATTTT.

This clonotype has just a few counts. This chain links TRBV19 with TRBJ2-1; D possibly uses TRBD1 or TRBD2 (6 bases each). The germline CDR1 and CDR2 sequences are LNHDA and SQIVND (reference sequence). The CDR3 is 14 amino acids. V gave up 4 bases and J gave up 3 bases, with 10 bases separating them. The CDR3 DNA sequence: TGTGCCAGTAGTAGGAGGGGGAACTACAATGAGCAGTTCTTC. Its translation: CASSRRGNYNEQFF.

CDR3: CASSFRDRDYGYTF. The CDR3 DNA is TGTGCCAGCAGTTTCCGGGACAGGGACTATGGCTACACCTTC. The rearrangement links TRBV12-3 or TRBV12-4 to TRBJ1-2; the match to TRBD1 covers 9 bases. Losses at the gene ends were 3 bases for V and 3 bases for J; bases not matched to a gene: 2. The length of the CDR3 is 14 residues.

This rearrangement joins TRBV5-1 to TRBJ2-1, with D maybe TRBD1 (5 bases). The CDR3 totals 16 residues. V was trimmed by 0 bases and J by 6 bases, leaving 16 bases between them. Germline CDR1 is SGHRS and CDR2 is YFSETQ. In nucleotides, the CDR3 is TGCGCCAGCAGCTTGGCCGCAGGGCCTGGTCGCAATGAGCAGTTCTTC. Translating gives CASSLAAGPGRNEQFF. Combining the CDR3 with reference TRBV5-1 and TRBJ2-1 gives the whole variable domain KAGVTQTPRYLIKTRGQQVTLSCSPISGHRSVSWYQQTPGQGLQFLFEYFSETQRNKGNFPGRFSGRQFSNSRSEMNVSTLELGDSALYLCASSLAAGPGRNEQFFGPGTRLTVL.

The CDR3 region is CASSSGTGGVSGYTF. CDR3 nucleotides: TGTGCCAGCAGCTCGGGGACAGGCGGGGTCTCTGGCTACACCTTC. The chain uses TRBV7-6 and TRBJ1-2; 8 bases fit TRBD1. The V and J ends lost 4 bases and 7 bases, in that order; junction bases with no gene match: 11. This CDR3 region has 15 residues. Germline V CDR1 and CDR2: SGHVS, FNYEAQ.

This clonotype was seen a handful of times. J is TRBJ2-7 and V is TRBV12-3 or TRBV12-4; either TRBD1 or TRBD2 may fit D (6 bases each). V was clipped by 0 bases and J by 2 bases, with 14 bases between them. The CDR3 is 16 residues long. Written as DNA, the CDR3 is TGTGCCAGCAGTTTAGCGGTAGCGGAGGGGGCCTACGAGCAGTACTTC. It yields the protein CASSLAVAEGAYEQYF.